Following are 21 T cell receptor beta chains from one sample sequenced in a study of T cell responses to AZD1222 COVID-19 vaccine. Measured with immunoSEQ multiplex PCR; TCRdb has only the in-frame clones, and not every one. The repertoire includes around 84,000 clones, around 92% of them detected once, and roughly 6.4% sits in the top ten. This specimen consisted of peripheral blood, obtained on day 0 of MenACWY control vaccination. These receptors all come from an adult in good health.

This chain joins TRBV28 and TRBJ1-1; TRBD1 agrees at 11 bases. Germline V gene sequence: CDR1 MDHEN, CDR2 SYDVKM. This CDR3 region has 15 residues. The trim removed 3 bases at V and 4 bases at J, leaving 4 bases unmatched. CDR3 in DNA: TGTGCCAGCAGTTTCAGGGGACAGGGGGGCACTGAAGCTTTCTTT. It yields the protein CASSFRGQGGTEAFF.

This clone has just one count. The rearrangement links TRBV25-1 to TRBJ1-2; D unclear. This CDR3 has 13 residues. Germline V lookup: CDR1 MGHDK, CDR2 SYGVNS. The V gene lost 3 bases and the J gene lost 3 bases, with 8 bases spanning the gap. CDR3 amino acids: CASSDPGYYGYTF. The CDR3 DNA reads as TGTGCCAGCAGTGACCCGGGGTACTATGGCTACACCTTC.

The chain combines TRBV2 with TRBJ1-1; tentative D call: TRBD1 (5 bases). Looked up from germline, CDR1 is SNHLY and CDR2 is FYNNEI. This CDR3 contains 15 residues. Trimming shortened V by 4 bases and J by 3 bases, and 15 bases separated the two germline ends. The CDR3 nucleotides are TGTGCCAGCAGTGCTCCGGCGGGGGTCCACACTGAAGCTTTCTTT. It is translated as CASSAPAGVHTEAFF. Using reference TRBV2 and TRBJ1-1 for the parts outside the CDR3, the full variable domain is EPEVTQTPSHQVTQMGQEVILRCVPISNHLYFYWYRQILGQKVEFLVSFYNNEISEKSEIFDDQFSVERPDGSNFTLKIRSTKLEDSAMYFCASSAPAGVHTEAFFGQGTRLTVV.

This clone was seen a few times. This chain joins TRBV5-1 and TRBJ1-1; no reliable D call. The germline V and J ends were trimmed by 5 bases and 8 bases, with 16 bases remaining between them. This CDR3 region has 13 residues. CDR1 is SGHRS and CDR2 is YFSETQ in the germline V gene. CDR3 amino acids: CASSLGVNNEAFF. For the CDR3, the DNA is TGCGCCAGCAGTTTAGGTGTAAACAACGAAGCTTTCTTT.

The chain couples TRBV5-8 to TRBJ2-1, with TRBD1 matching over 9 bases. The CDR3 covers 15 residues. V shed 1 base, J shed 4 bases, and the junction held 3 bases outside the gene matches. CDR1 is SGHTS, CDR2 YDEGEE, per germline. The CDR3: CASSLSDRGYNEQFF. CDR3 DNA: TGTGCCAGCAGCTTGTCGGACAGGGGTTACAATGAGCAGTTCTTC.

The chain employs TRBV2 and TRBJ2-3; 9 bases are a match to TRBD2. The length of the CDR3 is 13 residues. Unmatched junction bases numbered 4, after V lost 8 bases and J lost 4 bases. Germline V gene data show CDR1 as SNHLY and CDR2 as FYNNEI. This CDR3 reads CASGLARADTQYF. In DNA, the CDR3 is TGTGCCAGCGGACTAGCGCGCGCAGATACGCAGTATTTT.

The chain is built from TRBV29-1 and TRBJ1-2; TRBD1 matches at 8 bases. This CDR3 comprises 14 residues. Trimming took 1 base from V and 4 from J; bases not matched to a gene: 5. Germline V gene data show CDR1 as SQVTM and CDR2 as ANQGSEA. Written as DNA, the CDR3 is TGCAGCGTTGAAGGGACAGGGAGTTTCTATGGCTACACCTTC. Its translation: CSVEGTGSFYGYTF.

The chain employs TRBV9 and TRBJ2-2; maybe TRBD2 (6 bases). This CDR3 contains 15 residues. Germline assignment: CDR1 SGDLS and CDR2 YYNGEE. V shed 0 bases and J shed 2 bases, with 8 bases lying between them. The CDR3 coding sequence is TGTGCCAGCAGCGTAGGCGGGGCAAACACCGGGGAGCTGTTTTTT. Encoded protein: CASSVGGANTGELFF.

V usage is TRBV2 and J usage is TRBJ2-7, with D possibly being TRBD1 or TRBD2 (5 bases each). Germline V gives CDR1 SNHLY, CDR2 FYNNEI. V lost 7 bases, J lost 3 bases, and 13 bases lay in between. This CDR3 spans 13 amino acids. In nucleotides, the CDR3 is TGTGCCAGCAATTTGGCTGGGGGCTACGAGCAGTACTTC. Protein sequence: CASNLAGGYEQYF. The whole variable domain, filled in from reference TRBV2 and TRBJ2-7, reads EPEVTQTPSHQVTQMGQEVILRCVPISNHLYFYWYRQILGQKVEFLVSFYNNEISEKSEIFDDQFSVERPDGSNFTLKIRSTKLEDSAMYFCASNLAGGYEQYFGPGTRLTVT.

CDR3 bases: TGTGCCAGCAGTTTTCAGATAGATTCACCCCTCCACTTT. The encoded protein is CASSFQIDSPLHF. The V call is TRBV27, the J call TRBJ1-6; no reliable D call. V was clipped by 3 bases and J by 8 bases, with 8 bases between them. CDR1 is MNHEY and CDR2 is SMNVEV in the germline V gene (reference sequence). CDR3 length equals 13 residues.

V is TRBV6-2 or TRBV6-3 and J is TRBJ2-5; D remains unclear. This CDR3 is 12 amino acids long. With 0 bases removed from V and 6 bases from J, the gap between germline ends came to 5 bases. From germline, CDR1 is MNHEY and CDR2 SVGEGT. The CDR3 coding sequence is TGTGCCAGCAGTTACTCGATAAAGACCCAGTACTTC. Amino acid sequence: CASSYSIKTQYF.

This clone occurred once. The chain carries TRBV7-2 and TRBJ1-5; no clear D gene. This CDR3 comprises 14 residues. Trimming took off 5 bases at V and 4 bases at J, with 12 bases between the two ends. CDR1 is SGHTA and CDR2 is FQGNSA in the germline V gene. This CDR3 reads CASSASGRNQPQHF. CDR3 sequence (DNA): TGTGCCAGCAGCGCCTCAGGCAGAAATCAGCCCCAGCATTTT.

Remarks on this clone: The sample has other DNA sequences that encode this CDR3 too. The rearrangement uses TRBV5-1 and TRBJ2-3; 8 nucleotides align to TRBD2. Germline CDR1 is SGHRS and CDR2 is YFSETQ. Trimming removed 0 bases from V and 4 bases from J; junction bases left unmatched: 1. The CDR3 totals 14 residues. CDR3 nucleotide sequence: TGCGCCAGCAGCTTGGCCGGGGGGGCAGATACGCAGTATTTT. Protein sequence: CASSLAGGADTQYF. Full variable domain (outside the CDR3, taken from reference TRBV5-1 and TRBJ2-3): KAGVTQTPRYLIKTRGQQVTLSCSPISGHRSVSWYQQTPGQGLQFLFEYFSETQRNKGNFPGRFSGRQFSNSRSEMNVSTLELGDSALYLCASSLAGGADTQYFGPGTRLTVL.

The chain links TRBV11-2 to TRBJ1-1, with a tentative D call TRBD1 (6 bases). Per germline, CDR1 SGHAT and CDR2 FQNNGV. Trimming removed 5 bases from V and 0 bases from J, with 16 bases in between. This CDR3 has 16 residues. The CDR3 bases are TGTGCCAGCAGCATCGGGGCGGGGGCGATGAACACTGAAGCTTTCTTT. The encoded protein is CASSIGAGAMNTEAFF.

This chain connects TRBV5-6 to TRBJ2-3, with 10 bases fitting TRBD1. The CDR3 contains 16 residues. V shed 3 bases, J shed 4 bases, and the junction held 8 bases outside the gene matches. Germline CDR1 reads SGHDT; CDR2 reads YYEEEE. CDR3 sequence: CASSWRDRGLADTQYF. CDR3 DNA sequence: TGTGCCAGCAGCTGGAGGGACAGGGGCTTGGCAGATACGCAGTATTTT.

The rearrangement links TRBV27 to TRBJ2-7, with TRBD2 identical over 11 bases. CDR3 size: 16 residues. The V gene's germline CDR1 is MNHEY and CDR2 SMNVEV (reference sequence). After removal of 1 base from V and 0 bases from J, the junction contained 2 bases not matched to a gene. For the CDR3, the DNA is TGTGCCAGCAGTTTATTGGGACTAGCGGACTCCTACGAGCAGTACTTC. Its translation is CASSLLGLADSYEQYF.

V and J are TRBV10-2 and TRBJ1-1; 7 bases align to TRBD1. The trim removed 7 bases at V and 1 base at J, leaving 6 bases unmatched. The CDR3 runs 14 residues. Per the germline V gene, CDR1 is WSHSY and CDR2 is SAAADI. CDR3 nucleotides: TGCGCCAGCACCGCGACAGGGCCGAACACTGAAGCTTTCTTT. It yields the protein CASTATGPNTEAFF.

This clone was observed once. The chain is built from TRBV6-6 and TRBJ2-3; D gene unclear. The V and J ends lost 2 bases and 3 bases respectively, with 6 bases between them. The CDR3 totals 13 residues. CDR1 and CDR2 (germline): MNHNY, SVGAGI (reference sequence). In DNA, the CDR3 is TGTGCCAGCAGTTACCGGTTTACAGATACGCAGTATTTT. It specifies CASSYRFTDTQYF.

The sample holds a few counts of this clone. This chain uses TRBV19 with TRBJ2-2, with D unclear. The germline V gene has CDR1 LNHDA and CDR2 SQIVND (reference sequence). This CDR3 comprises 14 residues. The germline V and J ends were trimmed by 3 bases and 7 bases, with 12 bases remaining between them. Here the CDR3 DNA reads TGTGCCAGTAGTATCCGCCAGGCCTACGGGGAGCTGTTTTTT. Encoded protein: CASSIRQAYGELFF.

V and J are TRBV10-2 and TRBJ1-4; no firm D call. CDR1 is WSHSY, CDR2 SAAADI, per germline. The CDR3 covers 14 residues. Trimming removed 3 bases at V and 0 bases at J, with 5 bases between. CDR3 coding DNA: TGCGCCAGCAGTGACGGGCCAACTAATGAAAAACTGTTTTTT. Its translation is CASSDGPTNEKLFF.

The rearrangement links TRBV20-1 to TRBJ2-3; 7 bases line up with TRBD2. V trimming: 3 bases; J trimming: 1 base; junction bases outside the gene matches: 7. The CDR3 loop spans 15 amino acids. Germline lookup yields CDR1 DFQATT and CDR2 SNEGSKA (reference sequence). The CDR3 is CSASKAGVGTDTQYF. The CDR3 DNA reads as TGCAGTGCTAGTAAGGCGGGAGTGGGCACAGATACGCAGTATTTT.